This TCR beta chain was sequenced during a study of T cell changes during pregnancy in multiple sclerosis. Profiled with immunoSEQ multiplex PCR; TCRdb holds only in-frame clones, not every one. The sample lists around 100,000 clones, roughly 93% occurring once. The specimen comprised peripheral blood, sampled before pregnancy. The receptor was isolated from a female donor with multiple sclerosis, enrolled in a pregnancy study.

The chain's CDR3 is CASTRQGITEAFF. CDR3 DNA sequence: TGTGCCAGTACCCGACAGGGGATCACTGAAGCTTTCTTT. The J gene is TRBJ1-1, the V gene TRBV19, with TRBD1 identical over 8 bases. The CDR3 consists of 13 residues. Germline trimming cut 7 bases from V and 4 bases from J; bases unmatched to any gene: 5. Germline CDR1 and CDR2: LNHDA and SQIVND (reference sequence).